This T cell receptor (beta chain) was retrieved from a study of HIV-infected patients and healthy controls. Reverse transcription used around 540 ng RNA and constant-region primers for alpha and beta. Alpha and beta chain libraries were made separately by chain-specific third strand synthesis with multiplexing indices. TCRdb recomputed calls from the 5' RACE reads with MiXCR, one row per CDR3 protein. The data hold under 25,000 distinct CDR3 sequences, with around 9.3% observed a single time. All unsorted peripheral T cells were captured because whole blood was used without fractionation. This clonotype was detected ten times or more. The sample comprised blood. This sequence originates from an adult in good health.

The DNA for the CDR3 is TGTGCCAGCAGTTTAGACAGCCTTCTGGCTTTCTTT. Translation gives CASSLDSLLAFF. This chain joins TRBV12-3 or TRBV12-4 and TRBJ1-1; D gene ambiguous. Trimming took 1 base from V and 11 from J, leaving 11 bases between them. The CDR3 covers 12 residues.